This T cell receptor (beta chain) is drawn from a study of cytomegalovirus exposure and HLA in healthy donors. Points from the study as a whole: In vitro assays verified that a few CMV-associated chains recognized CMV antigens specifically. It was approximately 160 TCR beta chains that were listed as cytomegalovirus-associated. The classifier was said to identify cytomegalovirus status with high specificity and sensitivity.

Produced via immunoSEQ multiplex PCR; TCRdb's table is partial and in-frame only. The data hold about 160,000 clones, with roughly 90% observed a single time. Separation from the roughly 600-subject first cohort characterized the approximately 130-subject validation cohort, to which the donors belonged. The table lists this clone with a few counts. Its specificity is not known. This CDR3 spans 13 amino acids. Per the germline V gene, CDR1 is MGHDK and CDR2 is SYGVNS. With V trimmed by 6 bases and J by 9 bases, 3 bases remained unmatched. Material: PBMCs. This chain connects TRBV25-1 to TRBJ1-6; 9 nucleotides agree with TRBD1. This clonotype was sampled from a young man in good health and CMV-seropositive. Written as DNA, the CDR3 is TGTGCCAGCAGCCAGGGACAGGGTTCACCCCTCCACTTT. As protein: CASSQGQGSPLHF.